The clone carrying this T cell receptor beta chain was counted ten times or more. CDR1 and CDR2 (germline): SGHRS, YFSETQ. With 2 bases removed from V and 7 bases from J, the gap between germline ends came to 9 bases. This CDR3 has 13 amino acids. These data come from a study of T cells in Graves' hyperthyroidism and ophthalmopathy. The overall study: Peripheral blood was secured at the point of initial diagnosis, before any treatment.

Amplified TCR beta CDR3 regions derived from RNA transcripts. The primer set for the first-round RT-PCR of the TCR CDR3 was HTBI. TCRdb processed the multiplex PCR reads anew with MiXCR; each CDR3 protein has one entry. The table includes over 250,000 distinct CDR3 sequences, 25% detected once. Newly diagnosed patients aged 18 to 65 had hyperthyroidism of under 2 months' duration. Clinical symptoms, serum thyroxine and TRAb, thyroid ultrasound and orbital computed tomography together formed the diagnostic basis. This sequence joins TRBV5-1 and TRBJ2-2; D is unclear. Sequencing used blood. The sequence was obtained from a man aged 35-49 years with Graves' hyperthyroidism that later progressed to Graves' ophthalmopathy. The CDR3, as DNA: TGCGCCAGCAGCTTAGAATATCTCGGGGAGCTGTTTTTT. It encodes CASSLEYLGELFF.